This TCR beta chain was found in a study of blood T cell repertoires in COVID-19. The overall study: Acute and convalescent COVID-19 samples came from the United States, Italy and Spain.

Cohorts were based on clinical histories the participants reported. Germline loops: CDR1 SGHDT, CDR2 YYEEEE. This CDR3 has 16 residues. The germline V and J ends were trimmed by 7 bases and 3 bases, with 19 bases remaining between them. Sequencing used immunoSEQ multiplex PCR; TCRdb keeps in-frame clones, though not all of them. The repertoire holds around 300,000 clones, with around 90% as singletons. The rearrangement joins TRBV5-6 to TRBJ2-2; tentative D call: TRBD2 (5 bases). What was sequenced was PBMCs or T cells enriched from blood (not recorded which). The clonotype originates from a man aged 25 to 45 who had recovered from COVID-19. For the CDR3, the DNA is TGTGCCAGCTTAAGGTTTCCGTCCGGGGACACCGGGGAGCTGTTTTTT. Translated: CASLRFPSGDTGELFF.